The 17 T cell receptor beta chains below all came from one sample that was sequenced in a study of T cell repertoires in cytomegalovirus infection. These TCRs' antigens remain unknown. TCRdb reprocessed the reads via MiXCR and lists one record per CDR3 protein. The table records 300,000 to 400,000 distinct CDR3 sequences, roughly 28% of them present only once. Here the sequenced sample was cultured PBMCs, taken from culture after CMV antigen stimulation. These receptor sequences come from a human donor in good health (CMV status not recorded). Some clones in this sample may be carry-over from other donors' samples.

This clonotype showed up many times. The chain joins TRBV7-8 to TRBJ1-4; 10 bases match TRBD1. Germline assignment: CDR1 SGHVS and CDR2 FQNEAQ. The CDR3 runs to 17 residues. The ends lost 3 bases at V and 8 bases at J; junction bases unmatched: 12. This CDR3 is CASSFSPDRGRREKLFF. The CDR3 DNA reads TGTGCCAGCAGCTTCTCACCTGACAGGGGGCGGCGAGAAAAACTGTTTTTT.

This clonotype was seen more than once but under ten times. The rearrangement links TRBV10-3 to TRBJ2-4; D gene uncertain. This CDR3 comprises 15 residues. The V and J ends lost 3 bases and 8 bases respectively, with 17 bases between them. Germline V lookup: CDR1 ENHRY, CDR2 SYGVKD. Here the CDR3 DNA reads TGTGCCATCAGTGAAATGGCAGGCCCTACCCACATTCAGTACTTC. Its translation is CAISEMAGPTHIQYF.

In its sample, this clonotype was seen a few times. The chain uses TRBV18 and TRBJ1-2; no definite D call. V lost 3 bases to trimming and J lost 3 bases, with 14 bases between them. This CDR3 is built from 15 residues. CDR1 KGHSH and CDR2 LQKENI come from the germline V gene. CDR3 amino acids: CASSPAGGSDYGYTF. As DNA, the CDR3 is TGTGCCAGCTCACCCGCAGGCGGGTCAGACTATGGCTACACCTTC.

The chain carries TRBV20-1 and TRBJ1-2; perhaps TRBD1 as D (6 bases). The CDR3 spans 18 residues. V lost 1 base, J lost 3 bases, and 24 bases lay in between. The germline CDR1 and CDR2 sequences are DFQATT and SNEGSKA (reference sequence). CDR3 protein: CSARVGSFGGLRDYGYTF. DNA for the CDR3: TGCAGTGCTAGAGTAGGCTCCTTTGGGGGCCTTCGAGACTATGGCTACACCTTC.

This clonotype occurred a few times. The chain uses TRBV5-1 and TRBJ2-1, with a tentative D call TRBD2 (5 bases). The CDR3 is 15 amino acids. Trimming took off 2 bases at V and 4 bases at J, with 13 bases between the two ends. CDR1 is SGHRS, CDR2 YFSETQ, per germline. The CDR3 here is CASSFMDLKYNEQFF. The DNA for the CDR3 is TGCGCCAGCAGCTTCATGGACTTGAAATACAATGAGCAGTTCTTC.

The CDR3 is CASSSGLAAGEKLFF. CDR3 bases: TGTGCCAGCAGCTCGGGATTAGCGGCTGGGGAAAAACTGTTTTTT. The V and J genes are TRBV7-2 and TRBJ1-4, with D uncertain. Trimming left V 4 bases short and J 8 bases short, with 17 bases between. There are 15 residues in the CDR3. Per germline, CDR1 SGHTA and CDR2 FQGNSA.

The CDR3 spells CSARDPGRGTQYF. In DNA, the CDR3 is TGCAGTGCTAGAGATCCCGGTAGGGGGACCCAGTACTTC. This sequence joins TRBV20-1 and TRBJ2-5, with D possibly matching TRBD1 (5 bases). CDR3 length: 13 residues. V was shortened by 0 bases and J by 7 bases, with 12 bases between the two germline ends. Germline values: CDR1 DFQATT, CDR2 SNEGSKA (reference sequence).

As to this clonotype: A much more abundant neighbour one base away suggests this may be a read error. V is TRBV7-2 and J is TRBJ2-2; D is possibly TRBD1 or TRBD2 (5 bases each). The CDR3 contains 15 residues. Germline V gene lookup returns CDR1 SGHTA and CDR2 FQGNSA. CDR3 in amino acids: CVSIPGRANTGELFF. In DNA form, the CDR3 reads TGTGTCAGCATCCCGGGGCGGGCCAACACCGGGGAGCTGTTTTTT.

This clonotype was counted only a few times. The chain couples TRBV7-2 to TRBJ1-4, with D unresolved. V was cut by 3 bases and J by 7 bases, with 3 bases left in between. The CDR3 runs 11 residues. Germline CDR1 and CDR2: SGHTA and FQGNSA. The CDR3 sequence is CASSFSEKLFF. The CDR3, as DNA: TGTGCCAGCAGCTTTAGTGAAAAACTGTTTTTT.

This clonotype was observed a few times. This CDR3 reads CASSPALPGGKNIQYF. For the CDR3, the DNA is TGTGCCAGCAGTCCTGCCTTACCGGGAGGCAAAAACATTCAGTACTTC. The chain carries TRBV6-1 and TRBJ2-4; 7 bases fit TRBD2. Germline V gene data show CDR1 as MNHNS and CDR2 as SASEGT. The CDR3 consists of 16 residues. Trimming cost V 5 bases and J 3 bases; bases outside gene matches: 10.

The chain employs TRBV3-1 and TRBJ1-1, with a tentative D call TRBD1 (5 bases). There are 15 residues in the CDR3. V was pared by 4 bases and J by 6 bases, with 18 bases between. CDR1 LGHDT and CDR2 YNNKEL come from the germline V gene (reference sequence). CDR3 region: CASSLVVDSGAEAFF. Here the CDR3 DNA reads TGTGCCAGCAGCCTCGTAGTAGACAGCGGGGCTGAAGCTTTCTTT.

The genes are TRBV27 and TRBJ2-1; D is possibly TRBD1 (5 bases). The CDR3 is made up of 15 amino acids. V lost 5 bases to trimming and J lost 3 bases, with 14 bases between them. Germline V gene sequence: CDR1 MNHEY, CDR2 SMNVEV (reference sequence). CDR3 sequence: CASSPITTDYNEQFF. CDR3 coding DNA: TGTGCCAGCAGTCCAATCACGACAGACTACAATGAGCAGTTCTTC.

This chain uses TRBV3-1 with TRBJ2-3; D may be TRBD1 or TRBD2 (6 bases each). V lost 1 base to trimming and J lost 0 bases, with 11 bases between them. CDR3 length equals 16 residues. Germline V gives CDR1 LGHDT, CDR2 YNNKEL (reference sequence). The CDR3 DNA sequence: TGTGCCAGCAGCCAAGCCCCGGGGGCAAGCACAGATACGCAGTATTTT. It is translated as CASSQAPGASTDTQYF.

V usage is TRBV12-5 and J usage is TRBJ2-2, with a weak D call TRBD2 (6 bases). This CDR3 is built from 16 residues. Looked up from germline, CDR1 is LGHNT and CDR2 is FRNRAP. With 6 bases removed from V and 8 bases from J, the gap between germline ends came to 22 bases. The CDR3 here is CASGAPGLRTAGELFF. The CDR3 DNA follows: TGTGCTAGTGGGGCACCGGGACTGCGAACGGCAGGGGAGCTGTTTTTT.

This chain uses TRBV28 with TRBJ1-5; D remains unclear. CDR3 length: 14 residues. Germline V CDR1 and CDR2: MDHEN, SYDVKM. V was trimmed by 3 bases and J by 6 bases, leaving 12 bases between them. The CDR3 sequence is CASSFREHGQPQHF. The CDR3 DNA follows: TGTGCCAGCAGTTTTAGGGAACATGGTCAGCCCCAGCATTTT.

In this sample, this clonotype turned up many times. The chain employs TRBV7-9 and TRBJ2-5; perhaps TRBD1 as D (5 bases). Germline CDR1 and CDR2: SEHNR and FQNEAQ (reference sequence). The CDR3 consists of 16 residues. Trimming took off 4 bases at V and 2 bases at J, with 17 bases between the two ends. In DNA form, the CDR3 reads TGTGCCAGCAGCTCTCCCCCGAGACAGACACAAGAGACCCAGTACTTC. This sequence encodes CASSSPPRQTQETQYF.

There are a few counts of this clonotype. V usage is TRBV7-9 and J usage is TRBJ1-1; tentatively, D is TRBD1 (5 bases). V was cut by 5 bases and J by 7 bases, with 11 bases left in between. Germline V gene lookup returns CDR1 SEHNR and CDR2 FQNEAQ (reference sequence). CDR3 length: 12 amino acids. The CDR3 sequence: CASSPGGGEAFF. CDR3 DNA sequence: TGTGCCAGCAGCCCTGGTGGGGGTGAAGCTTTCTTT.